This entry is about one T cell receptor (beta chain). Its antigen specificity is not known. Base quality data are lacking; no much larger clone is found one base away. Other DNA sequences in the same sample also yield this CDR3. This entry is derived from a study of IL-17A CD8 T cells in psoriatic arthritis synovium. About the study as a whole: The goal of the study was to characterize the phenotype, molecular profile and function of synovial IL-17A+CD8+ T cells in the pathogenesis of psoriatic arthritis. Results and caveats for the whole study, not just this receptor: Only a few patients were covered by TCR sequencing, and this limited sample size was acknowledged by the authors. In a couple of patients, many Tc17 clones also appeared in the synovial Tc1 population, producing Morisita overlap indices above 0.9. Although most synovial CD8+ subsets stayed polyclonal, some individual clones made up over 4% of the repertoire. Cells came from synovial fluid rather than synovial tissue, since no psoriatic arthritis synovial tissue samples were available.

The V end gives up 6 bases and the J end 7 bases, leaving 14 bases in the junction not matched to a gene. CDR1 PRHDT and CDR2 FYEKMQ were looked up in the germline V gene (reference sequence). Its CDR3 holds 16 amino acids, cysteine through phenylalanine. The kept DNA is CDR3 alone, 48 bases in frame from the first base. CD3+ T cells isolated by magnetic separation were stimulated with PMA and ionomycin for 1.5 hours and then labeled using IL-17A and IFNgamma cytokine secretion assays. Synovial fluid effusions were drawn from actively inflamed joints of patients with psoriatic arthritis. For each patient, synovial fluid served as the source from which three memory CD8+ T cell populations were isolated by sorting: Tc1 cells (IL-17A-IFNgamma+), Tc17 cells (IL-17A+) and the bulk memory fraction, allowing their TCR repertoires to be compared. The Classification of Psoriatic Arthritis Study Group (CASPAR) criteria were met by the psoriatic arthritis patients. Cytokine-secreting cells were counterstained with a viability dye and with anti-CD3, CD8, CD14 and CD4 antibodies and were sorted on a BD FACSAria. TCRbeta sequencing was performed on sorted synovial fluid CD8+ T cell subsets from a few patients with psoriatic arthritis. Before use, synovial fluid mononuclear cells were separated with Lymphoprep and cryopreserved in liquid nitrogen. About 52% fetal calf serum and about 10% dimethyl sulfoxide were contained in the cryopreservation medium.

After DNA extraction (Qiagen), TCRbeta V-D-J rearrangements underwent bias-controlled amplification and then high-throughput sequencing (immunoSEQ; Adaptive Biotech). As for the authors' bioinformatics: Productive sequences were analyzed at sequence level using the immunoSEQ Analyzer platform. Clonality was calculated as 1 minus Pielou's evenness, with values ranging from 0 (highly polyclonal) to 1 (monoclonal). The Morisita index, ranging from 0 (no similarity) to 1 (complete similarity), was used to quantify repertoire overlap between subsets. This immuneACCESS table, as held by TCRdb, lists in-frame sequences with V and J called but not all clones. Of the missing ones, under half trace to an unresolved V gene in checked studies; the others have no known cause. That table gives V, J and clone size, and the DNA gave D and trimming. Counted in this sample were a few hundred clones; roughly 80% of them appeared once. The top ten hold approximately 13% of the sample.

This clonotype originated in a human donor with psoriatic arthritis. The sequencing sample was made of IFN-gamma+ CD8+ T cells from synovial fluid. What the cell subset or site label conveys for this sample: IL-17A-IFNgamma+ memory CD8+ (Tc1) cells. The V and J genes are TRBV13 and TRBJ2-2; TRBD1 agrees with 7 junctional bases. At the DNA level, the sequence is TGTGCCAGCAGAGGGGGCAAAAACGGTCCGGGCGGGGAGCTGTTTTTT. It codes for CASRGGKNGPGGELFF.